This TCR beta chain was recorded in a study of early T cells in non-severe SARS-CoV-2 infection. Germline V gene lookup returns CDR1 SGHDN and CDR2 FVKESK. The CDR3 contains 14 residues. The V end was cut by 0 bases, the J end by 5 bases, with 10 bases between. Only a few counts were recorded for this clonotype. TCRdb analysed the 5' RACE reads with MiXCR anew, one entry per CDR3 protein. The profile shows approximately 28,000 distinct CDR3 sequences, 3.5% to 5.5% of them singletons. The origin of this receptor is an adult who was a healthcare worker with PCR-confirmed SARS-CoV-2 infection or an uninfected control (not recorded which). The starting material was whole blood, obtained at baseline. The V call is TRBV14, the J call TRBJ2-5; tentatively, D is TRBD2 (6 bases). CDR3 in amino acids: CASSQERGPETQYF. The DNA of the CDR3 is TGTGCCAGCAGCCAAGAGCGGGGACCCGAGACCCAGTACTTC.